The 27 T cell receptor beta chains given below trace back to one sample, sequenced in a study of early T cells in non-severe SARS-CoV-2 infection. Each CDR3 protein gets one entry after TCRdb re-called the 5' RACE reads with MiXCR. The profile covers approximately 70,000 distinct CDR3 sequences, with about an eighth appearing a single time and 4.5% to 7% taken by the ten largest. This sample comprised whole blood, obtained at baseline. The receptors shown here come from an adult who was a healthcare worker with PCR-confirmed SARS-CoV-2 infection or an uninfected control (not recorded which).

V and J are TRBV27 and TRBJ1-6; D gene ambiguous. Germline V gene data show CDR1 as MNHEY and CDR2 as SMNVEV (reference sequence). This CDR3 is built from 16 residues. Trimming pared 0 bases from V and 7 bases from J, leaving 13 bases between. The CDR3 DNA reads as TGTGCCAGCAGTTTATCGTCCGGGGTCTGGAATTCACCCCTCCACTTT. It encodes CASSLSSGVWNSPLHF.

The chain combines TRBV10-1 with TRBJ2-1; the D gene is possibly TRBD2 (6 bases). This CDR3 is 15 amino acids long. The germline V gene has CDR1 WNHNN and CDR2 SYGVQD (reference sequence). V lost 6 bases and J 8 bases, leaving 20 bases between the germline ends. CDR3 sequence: CASRGVAGRTDEQFF. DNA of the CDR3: TGCGCCAGCAGAGGAGTCGCAGGGAGGACGGATGAGCAGTTCTTC.

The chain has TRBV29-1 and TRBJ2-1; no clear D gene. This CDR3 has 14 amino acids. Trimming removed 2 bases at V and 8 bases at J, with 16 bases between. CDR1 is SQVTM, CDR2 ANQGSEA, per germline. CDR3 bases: TGCAGCGTTGAATTGGCAGAAAGGCGAGATGAGCAGTTCTTC. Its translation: CSVELAERRDEQFF.

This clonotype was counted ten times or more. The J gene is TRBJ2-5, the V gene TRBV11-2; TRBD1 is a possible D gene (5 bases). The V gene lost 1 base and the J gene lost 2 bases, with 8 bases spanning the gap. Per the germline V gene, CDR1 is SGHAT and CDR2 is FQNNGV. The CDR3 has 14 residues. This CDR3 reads CASSLAGIQETQYF. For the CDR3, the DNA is TGTGCCAGCAGCTTAGCAGGGATTCAAGAGACCCAGTACTTC.

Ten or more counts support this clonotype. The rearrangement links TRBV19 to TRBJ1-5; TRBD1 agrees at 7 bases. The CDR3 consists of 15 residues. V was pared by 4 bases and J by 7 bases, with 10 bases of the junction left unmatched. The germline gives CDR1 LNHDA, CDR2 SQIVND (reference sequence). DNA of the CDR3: TGTGCCAGTAGTAGCGGGACAGTTGAGGAACAGCCCCAGCATTTT. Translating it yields CASSSGTVEEQPQHF.

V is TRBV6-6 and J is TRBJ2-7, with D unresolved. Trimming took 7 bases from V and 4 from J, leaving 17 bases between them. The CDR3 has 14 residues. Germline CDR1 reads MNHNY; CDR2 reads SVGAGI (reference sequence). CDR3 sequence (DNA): TGTGCCAGCATCAACTCTGGGCCAGCTTACGAGCAGTACTTC. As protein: CASINSGPAYEQYF.

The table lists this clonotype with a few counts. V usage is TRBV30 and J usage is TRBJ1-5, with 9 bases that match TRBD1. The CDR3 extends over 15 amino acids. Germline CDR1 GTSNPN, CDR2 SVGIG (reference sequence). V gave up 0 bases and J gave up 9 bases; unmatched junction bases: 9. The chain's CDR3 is CAWSVEGQGVWPQHF. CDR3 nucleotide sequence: TGTGCCTGGAGTGTAGAGGGACAGGGTGTTTGGCCCCAGCATTTT.

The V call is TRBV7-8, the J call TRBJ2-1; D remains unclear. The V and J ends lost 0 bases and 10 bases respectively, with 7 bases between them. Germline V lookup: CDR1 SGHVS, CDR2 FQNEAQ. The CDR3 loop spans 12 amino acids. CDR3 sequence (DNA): TGTGCCAGCAGCTTAGCCCGTAGGGAGCAGTTCTTC. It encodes CASSLARREQFF.

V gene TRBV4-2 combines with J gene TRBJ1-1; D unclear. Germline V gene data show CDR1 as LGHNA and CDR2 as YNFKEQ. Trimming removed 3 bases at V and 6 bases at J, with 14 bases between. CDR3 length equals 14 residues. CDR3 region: CASSQSPVLAEAFF. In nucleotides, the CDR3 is TGTGCCAGCAGCCAGTCCCCAGTGTTGGCTGAAGCTTTCTTT.

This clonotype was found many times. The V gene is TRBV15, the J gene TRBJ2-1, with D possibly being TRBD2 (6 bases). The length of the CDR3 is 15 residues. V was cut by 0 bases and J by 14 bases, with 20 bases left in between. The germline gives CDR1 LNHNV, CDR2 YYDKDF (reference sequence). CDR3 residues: CATSRDLWVGGDKFF. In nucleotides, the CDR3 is TGTGCCACCAGCAGAGATCTCTGGGTGGGCGGGGATAAGTTCTTC. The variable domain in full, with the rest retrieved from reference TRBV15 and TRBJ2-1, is DAMVIQNPRYQVTQFGKPVTLSCSQTLNHNVMYWYQQKSSQAPKLLFHYYDKDFNNEADTPDNFQSRRPNTSFCFLDIRSPGLGDTAMYLCATSRDLWVGGDKFFGPGTRLTVL.

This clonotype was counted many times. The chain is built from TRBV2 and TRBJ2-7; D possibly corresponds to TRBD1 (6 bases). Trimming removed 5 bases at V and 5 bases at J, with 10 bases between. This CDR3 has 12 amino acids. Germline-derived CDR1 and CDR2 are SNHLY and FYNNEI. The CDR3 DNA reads TGTGCCAGCAGTTTACAGGGCCACGAGCAGTACTTC. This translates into CASSLQGHEQYF.

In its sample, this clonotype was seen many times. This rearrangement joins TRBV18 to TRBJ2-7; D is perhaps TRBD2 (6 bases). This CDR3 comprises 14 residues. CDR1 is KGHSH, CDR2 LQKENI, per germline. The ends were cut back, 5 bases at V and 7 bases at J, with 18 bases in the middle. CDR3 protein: CASSYAGREDEQYF. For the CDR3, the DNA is TGTGCCAGCTCATATGCCGGCAGGGAGGATGAGCAGTACTTC. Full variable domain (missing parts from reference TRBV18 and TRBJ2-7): NAGVMQNPRHLVRRRGQEARLRCSPMKGHSHVYWYRQLPEEGLKFMVYLQKENIIDESGMPKERFSAEFPKEGPSILRIQQVVRGDSAAYFCASSYAGREDEQYFGPGTRLTVT.

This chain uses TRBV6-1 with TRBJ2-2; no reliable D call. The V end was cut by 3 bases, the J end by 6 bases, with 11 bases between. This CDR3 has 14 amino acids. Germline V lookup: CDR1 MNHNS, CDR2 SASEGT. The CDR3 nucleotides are TGTGCCAGCAGTGAGAGGACCATTCCCGGGGAGCTGTTTTTT. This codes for CASSERTIPGELFF.

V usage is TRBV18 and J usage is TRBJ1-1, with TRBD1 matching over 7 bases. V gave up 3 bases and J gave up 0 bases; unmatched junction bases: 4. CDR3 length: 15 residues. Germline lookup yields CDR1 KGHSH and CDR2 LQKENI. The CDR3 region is CASSPRDSMNTEAFF. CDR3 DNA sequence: TGTGCCAGCTCACCGCGGGACAGTATGAACACTGAAGCTTTCTTT.

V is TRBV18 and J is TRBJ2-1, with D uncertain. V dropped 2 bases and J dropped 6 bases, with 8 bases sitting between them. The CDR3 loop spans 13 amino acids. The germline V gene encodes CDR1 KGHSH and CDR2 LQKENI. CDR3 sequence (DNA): TGTGCCAGCTCACCATGGTTACTCAATGAGCAGTTCTTC. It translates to CASSPWLLNEQFF.

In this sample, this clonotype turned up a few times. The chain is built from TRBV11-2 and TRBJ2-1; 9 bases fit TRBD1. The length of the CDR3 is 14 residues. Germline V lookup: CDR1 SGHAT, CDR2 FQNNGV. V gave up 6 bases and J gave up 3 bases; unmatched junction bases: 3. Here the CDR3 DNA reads TGTGCCAGCAGACCGGGACAGGGCTACAATGAGCAGTTCTTC. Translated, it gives CASRPGQGYNEQFF.

The CDR3 DNA reads as TGTGCCAGCAGTGCCGCCGGCGGGGCGCGTGAGCAGTTCTTC. This codes for CASSAAGGAREQFF. The rearrangement links TRBV6-2 or TRBV6-3 to TRBJ2-1, with D perhaps TRBD2 (6 bases). This CDR3 contains 14 residues. V was trimmed by 5 bases and J by 9 bases, leaving 17 bases between them. The germline V gene has CDR1 MNHEY and CDR2 SVGEGT.

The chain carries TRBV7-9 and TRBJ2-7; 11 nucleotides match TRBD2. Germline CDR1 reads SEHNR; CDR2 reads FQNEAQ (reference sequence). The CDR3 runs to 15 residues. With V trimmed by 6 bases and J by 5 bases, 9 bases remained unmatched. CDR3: CASSYLAGGSDEQYF. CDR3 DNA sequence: TGTGCCAGCAGTTATCTAGCGGGGGGCAGCGACGAGCAGTACTTC.

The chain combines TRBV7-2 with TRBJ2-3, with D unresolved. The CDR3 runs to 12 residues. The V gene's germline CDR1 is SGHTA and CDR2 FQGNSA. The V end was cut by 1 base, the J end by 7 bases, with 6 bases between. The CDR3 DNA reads TGTGCCAGCAGCTTAGATCAGAATACGCAGTATTTT. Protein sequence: CASSLDQNTQYF.

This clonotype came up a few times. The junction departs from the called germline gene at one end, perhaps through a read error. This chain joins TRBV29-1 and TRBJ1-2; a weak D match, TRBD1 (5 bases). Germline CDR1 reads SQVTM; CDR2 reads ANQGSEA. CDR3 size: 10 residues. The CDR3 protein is CSVGDLTKAF. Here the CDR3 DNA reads TGCAGCGTTGGGGACCTTACTAAGGCCTTC.

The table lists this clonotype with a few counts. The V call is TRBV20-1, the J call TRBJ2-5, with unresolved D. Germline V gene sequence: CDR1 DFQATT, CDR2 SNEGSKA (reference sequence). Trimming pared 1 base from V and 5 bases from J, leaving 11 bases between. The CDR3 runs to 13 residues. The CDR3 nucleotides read TGCAGTGCTAGAGCCCCCATTGGCGAGACCCAGTACTTC. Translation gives CSARAPIGETQYF.

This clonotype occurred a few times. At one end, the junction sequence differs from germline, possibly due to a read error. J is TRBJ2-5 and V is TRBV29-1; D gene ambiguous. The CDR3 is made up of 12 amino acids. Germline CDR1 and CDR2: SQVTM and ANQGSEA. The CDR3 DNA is TGCAGTGTTGAGATGATGGGGGAGACCCAGTACTTC. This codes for CSVEMMGETQYF.

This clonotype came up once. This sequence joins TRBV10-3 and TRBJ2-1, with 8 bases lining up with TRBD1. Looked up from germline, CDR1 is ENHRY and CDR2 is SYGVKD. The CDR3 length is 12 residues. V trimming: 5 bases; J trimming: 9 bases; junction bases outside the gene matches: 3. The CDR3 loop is CAISTGQGEQFF. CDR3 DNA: TGTGCCATCAGTACCGGACAGGGTGAGCAGTTCTTC.

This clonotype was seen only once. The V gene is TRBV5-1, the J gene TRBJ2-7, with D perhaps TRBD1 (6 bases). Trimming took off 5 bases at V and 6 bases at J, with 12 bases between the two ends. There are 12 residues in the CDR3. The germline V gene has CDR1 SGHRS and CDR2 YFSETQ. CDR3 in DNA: TGCGCCAGCAGTTCAGGGGCCTCCGAGCAGTACTTC. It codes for CASSSGASEQYF.

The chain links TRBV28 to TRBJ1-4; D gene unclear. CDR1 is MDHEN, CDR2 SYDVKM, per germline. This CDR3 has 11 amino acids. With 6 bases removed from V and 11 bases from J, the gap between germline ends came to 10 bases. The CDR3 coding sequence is TGTGCCAGCAGCTACCAAAATAAACTGTTTTTT. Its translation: CASSYQNKLFF.

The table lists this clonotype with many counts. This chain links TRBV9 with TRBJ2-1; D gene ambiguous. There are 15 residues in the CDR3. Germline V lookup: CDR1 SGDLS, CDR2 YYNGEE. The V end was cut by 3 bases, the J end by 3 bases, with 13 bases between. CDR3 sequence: CASSALPRNYNEQFF. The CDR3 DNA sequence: TGTGCCAGCAGCGCTTTACCGCGAAACTACAATGAGCAGTTCTTC. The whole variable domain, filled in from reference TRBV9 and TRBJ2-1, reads DSGVTQTPKHLITATGQRVTLRCSPRSGDLSVYWYQQSLDQGLQFLIQYYNGEERAKGNILERFSAQQFPDLHSELNLSSLELGDSALYFCASSALPRNYNEQFFGPGTRLTVL.

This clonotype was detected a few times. Here the CDR3 DNA reads TGTGCCAGCAGCCACAGAAGAGCGCCGAGTGAGACCCAGTACTTC. This encodes CASSHRRAPSETQYF. The V call is TRBV5-4, the J call TRBJ2-5; D is uncertain. CDR3 length: 15 amino acids. The germline V gene has CDR1 SGHNT and CDR2 YYREEE (reference sequence). V was pared by 4 bases and J by 5 bases, with 18 bases between.